This T cell receptor beta chain was sequenced in a study of T cell repertoires in cytomegalovirus infection. MiXCR was run by TCRdb on the reads, yielding one entry per CDR3 protein. The sample yields about 830,000 distinct CDR3 sequences, roughly 33% seen once. Whole-study findings and limits: In two of eight donors, the top clonotype was HLA-C-restricted CMV-specific.

The sample holds a few counts of this clonotype. The antigen is undetermined. Germline values: CDR1 KGHDR, CDR2 SFDVKD. V lost 4 bases and J 5 bases, leaving 16 bases between the germline ends. CDR3 size: 15 residues. The chain recombines TRBV24-1 with TRBJ2-5; D might be TRBD2 (7 bases). This sample comprised cultured CD8+ T cells from PBMCs, obtained from culture after CMV antigen stimulation. The clonotype comes from a human donor in good health (CMV status not recorded). Some clones in this sample may be carry-over from other donors' samples. The CDR3 coding sequence is TGTGCCACCAGTGACCCCGGGGAGGGGGATGAGACCCAGTACTTC. Translation gives CATSDPGEGDETQYF.